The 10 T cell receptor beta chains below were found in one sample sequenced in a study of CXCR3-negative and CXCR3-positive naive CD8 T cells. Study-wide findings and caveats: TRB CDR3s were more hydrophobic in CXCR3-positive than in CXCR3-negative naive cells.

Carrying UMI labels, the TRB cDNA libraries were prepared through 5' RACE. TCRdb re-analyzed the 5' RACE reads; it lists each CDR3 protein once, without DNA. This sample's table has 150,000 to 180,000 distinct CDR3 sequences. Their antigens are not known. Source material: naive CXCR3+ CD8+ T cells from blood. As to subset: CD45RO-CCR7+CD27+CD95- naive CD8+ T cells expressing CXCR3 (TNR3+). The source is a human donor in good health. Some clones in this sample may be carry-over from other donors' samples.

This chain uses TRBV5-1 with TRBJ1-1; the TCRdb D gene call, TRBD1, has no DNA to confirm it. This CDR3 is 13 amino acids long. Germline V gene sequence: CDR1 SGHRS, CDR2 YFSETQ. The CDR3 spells CASRPPVGTEAFF.

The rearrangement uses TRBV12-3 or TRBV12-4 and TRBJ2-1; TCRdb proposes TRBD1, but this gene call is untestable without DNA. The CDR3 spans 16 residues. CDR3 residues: CASRRPGQSSYNEQFF.

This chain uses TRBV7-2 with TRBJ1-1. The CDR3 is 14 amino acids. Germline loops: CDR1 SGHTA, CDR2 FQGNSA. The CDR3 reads CASSLLNRDTEAFF.

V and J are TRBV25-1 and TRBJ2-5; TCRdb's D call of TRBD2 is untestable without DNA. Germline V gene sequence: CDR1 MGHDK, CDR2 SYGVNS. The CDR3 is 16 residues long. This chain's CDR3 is CASSAKLAGVFETQYF.

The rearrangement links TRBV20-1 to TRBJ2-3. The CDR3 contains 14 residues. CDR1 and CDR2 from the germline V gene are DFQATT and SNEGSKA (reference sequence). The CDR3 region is CSARTVSSTDTQYF.

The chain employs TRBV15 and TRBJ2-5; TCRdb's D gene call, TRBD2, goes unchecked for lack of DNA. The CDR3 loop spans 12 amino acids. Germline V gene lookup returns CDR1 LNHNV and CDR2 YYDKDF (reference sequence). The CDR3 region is CARAGVGETQYF.

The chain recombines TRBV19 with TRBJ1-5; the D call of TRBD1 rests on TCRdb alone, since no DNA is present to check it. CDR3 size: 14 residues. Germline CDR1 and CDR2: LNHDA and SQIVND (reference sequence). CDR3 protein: CASSIDPGDQPQHF.

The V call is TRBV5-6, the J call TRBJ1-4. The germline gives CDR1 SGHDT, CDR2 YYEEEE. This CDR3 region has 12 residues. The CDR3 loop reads CASSLAGEKLFF.

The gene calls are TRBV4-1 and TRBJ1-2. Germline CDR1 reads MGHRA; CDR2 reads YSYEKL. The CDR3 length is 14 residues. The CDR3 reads CASSTSPGWDGYTF.

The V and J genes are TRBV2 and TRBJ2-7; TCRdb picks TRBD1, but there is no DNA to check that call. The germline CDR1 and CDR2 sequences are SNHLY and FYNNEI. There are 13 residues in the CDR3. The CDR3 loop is CASRHRAAYEQYF.